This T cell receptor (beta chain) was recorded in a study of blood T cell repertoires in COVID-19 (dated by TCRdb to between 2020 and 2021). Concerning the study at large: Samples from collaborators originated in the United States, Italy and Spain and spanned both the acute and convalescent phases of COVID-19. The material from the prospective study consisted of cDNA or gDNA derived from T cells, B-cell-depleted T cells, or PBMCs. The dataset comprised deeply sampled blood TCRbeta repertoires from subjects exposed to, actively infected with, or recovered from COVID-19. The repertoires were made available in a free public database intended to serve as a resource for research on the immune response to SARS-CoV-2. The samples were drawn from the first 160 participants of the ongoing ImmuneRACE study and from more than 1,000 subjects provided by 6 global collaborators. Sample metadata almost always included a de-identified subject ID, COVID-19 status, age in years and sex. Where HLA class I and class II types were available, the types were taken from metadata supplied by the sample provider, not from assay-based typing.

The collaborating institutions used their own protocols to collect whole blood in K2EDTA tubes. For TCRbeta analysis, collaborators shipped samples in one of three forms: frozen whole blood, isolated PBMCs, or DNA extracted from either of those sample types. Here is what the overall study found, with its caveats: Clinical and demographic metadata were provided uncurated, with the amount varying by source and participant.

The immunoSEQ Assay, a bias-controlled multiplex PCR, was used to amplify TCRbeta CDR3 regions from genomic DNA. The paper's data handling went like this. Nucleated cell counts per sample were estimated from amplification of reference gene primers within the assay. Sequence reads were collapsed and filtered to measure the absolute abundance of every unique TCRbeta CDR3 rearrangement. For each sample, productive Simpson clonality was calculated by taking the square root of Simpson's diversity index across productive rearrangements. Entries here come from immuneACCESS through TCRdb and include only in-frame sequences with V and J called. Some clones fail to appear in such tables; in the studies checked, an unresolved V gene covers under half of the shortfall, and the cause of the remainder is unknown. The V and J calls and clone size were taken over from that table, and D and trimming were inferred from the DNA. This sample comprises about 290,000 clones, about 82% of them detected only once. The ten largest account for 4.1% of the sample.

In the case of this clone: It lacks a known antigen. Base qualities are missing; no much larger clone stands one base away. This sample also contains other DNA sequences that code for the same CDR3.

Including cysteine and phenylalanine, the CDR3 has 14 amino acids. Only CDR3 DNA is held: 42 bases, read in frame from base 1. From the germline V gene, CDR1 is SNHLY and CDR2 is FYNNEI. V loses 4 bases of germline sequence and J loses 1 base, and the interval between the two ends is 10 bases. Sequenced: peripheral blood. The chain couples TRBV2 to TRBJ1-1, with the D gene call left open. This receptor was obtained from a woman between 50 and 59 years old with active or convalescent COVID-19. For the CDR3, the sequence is CASSVGRGNTEAFF. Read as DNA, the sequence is TGTGCCAGCAGTGTGGGCCGGGGGAACACTGAAGCTTTCTTT.